This T cell receptor (beta chain) was captured in a study of CD8 T cells in Susac syndrome (dated by TCRdb to about 2019). Regarding the study in general: Among the sequenced Susac syndrome patients, six had clinically active disease and fewer than ten were in clinical remission. At the time of blood withdrawal, Susac syndrome patients were either therapy-naive, taking corticosteroids (with some also receiving IVIg), or on IVIg alone. Whether CD8+ T cell activation and differentiation in Susac syndrome was antigen driven was tested using repertoire sequencing.

RNA was extracted using the RNeasy kit, and roughly 0.5 to 1 ug of the RNA was reverse transcribed with random hexamers. TCR beta CDR3 regions were amplified with the immunoSEQ multiplex PCR assay covering 54 Vbeta and 13 Jbeta segments. Bias from PCR amplification was corrected by using a synthetic template baseline for primer optimization and for computational correction. Regarding the original processing steps: Only productive sequences were kept, with reads annotated to V, D and J genes according to IMGT and analyzed in immunoSEQ Analyzer. Clonality was computed as one minus Shannon entropy normalized by log2 of the number of productive unique sequences. For each patient and control, public and private clones were evaluated among the 100 most prevalent clones. Clones were defined as Susac-specific when absent from the healthy and MS cohorts, from roughly 1,000 published viral clones and from other ImmuneACCESS disease sequences. TCRdb handled the public reads itself, with Q25 trimming in fastp and clone calling in MiXCR, and kept productive beta chains. Rows are unified per CDR3 protein, each entry keeping the most common DNA and genes. These V and J calls originate from TCRdb's pipeline instead of the authors' own analysis. Here the sample has 170,000 or so distinct CDR3 sequences; roughly 95% occur a single time. Around 0.12% of the sample belongs to the ten largest clones.

General conclusions and limits of the study: The TCR sequencing and HLA analysis was acknowledged to have included a relatively small number of individuals. In patients with Susac syndrome, the CD4+ T cell repertoire showed no detectable clonal expansion.

Peripheral blood CD8+ and CD4+ T cells from healthy donors, Susac syndrome patients and multiple sclerosis patients were profiled by high-throughput TCR beta sequencing. Recently defined diagnostic criteria for definite or probable disease were met by the Susac syndrome patients. CD8+ TEMRA cells were enriched by FACS, while bulk CD8+ and CD4+ T cells were purified by magnetic negative isolation. Blood was drawn into EDTA tubes, processed within 24 hours, and PBMCs were isolated by density gradient centrifugation. PBMCs destined for TCR sequencing were cryopreserved in liquid nitrogen and later thawed in a 37 °C water bath. Purity of sorted or isolated CD4+, CD8+ and CD8+ TEMRA cells was at least 90%. CDR3 length: 17 amino acids, cysteine to phenylalanine. Just CDR3 DNA is preserved here, 51 bases in frame from base 1. V trim: 5 bases; J trim: 0 bases; unmatched bases: 11. CDR1 and CDR2 were assigned from the germline V gene (reference sequence) as DFQATT and SNEGSKA.

In regard to this clonotype: No antigen is known for it. Base qualities are missing; no much larger clone stands one base away.

Input material: CD4+ T cells from PBMCs. This receptor was identified in a human donor with Susac syndrome. In this chain, TRBV20-1 is recombined with TRBJ1-5, with TRBD1 identical over 9 junction bases. For the CDR3, the sequence is CSARRDRAAYSNQPQHF. The nucleotide sequence is TGCAGTGCTCGCCGGGACAGGGCGGCGTATAGCAATCAGCCCCAGCATTTT.